Listed here are 3 T cell receptor beta chains from one sample, sequenced in a study of OX40 agonist ivuxolimab in advanced cancers. Produced via immunoSEQ multiplex PCR; TCRdb's table is partial and in-frame only. The data show about 43,000 clones, with 80% seen just once and roughly 4% held by the top ten. The sample consisted of CD4+ or CD8+ T cells sorted from blood, taken in a trial of the OX40 agonist ivuxolimab. The receptors originated from an adult with an advanced solid tumor such as melanoma, head and neck, liver or kidney cancer.

The V gene is TRBV6-5, the J gene TRBJ2-2; the D is unclear. Germline CDR1 MNHEY, CDR2 SVGAGI. This CDR3 comprises 16 residues. The V and J ends lost 0 bases and 1 base respectively, with 9 bases between them. The CDR3 DNA reads as TGTGCCAGCAGTTACTCTGTTGCCCAGAACACCGGGGAGCTGTTTTTT. Amino acids: CASSYSVAQNTGELFF.

A note on this clone: One junction end does not reproduce the germline sequence, and a read error may be involved. V usage is TRBV7-2 and J usage is TRBJ1-1, with D unresolved. Germline CDR1 and CDR2: SGHTA and FQGNSA. This CDR3 is built from 13 residues. The CDR3 DNA reads TGTGCCAGCAGCCTCGCCCAGAACGCTGAAGCTTTCTTT. Encoded protein: CASSLAQNAEAFF.

The rearrangement links TRBV7-9 to TRBJ2-7; 8 nucleotides line up with TRBD1. V was clipped by 3 bases and J by 6 bases; unmatched bases: 7. This CDR3 comprises 14 residues. Germline V gene lookup returns CDR1 SEHNR and CDR2 FQNEAQ (reference sequence). As DNA, the CDR3 is TGTGCCAGCAGCTTGCCGGGACAGGACGCCGAGCAGTACTTC. It encodes CASSLPGQDAEQYF.